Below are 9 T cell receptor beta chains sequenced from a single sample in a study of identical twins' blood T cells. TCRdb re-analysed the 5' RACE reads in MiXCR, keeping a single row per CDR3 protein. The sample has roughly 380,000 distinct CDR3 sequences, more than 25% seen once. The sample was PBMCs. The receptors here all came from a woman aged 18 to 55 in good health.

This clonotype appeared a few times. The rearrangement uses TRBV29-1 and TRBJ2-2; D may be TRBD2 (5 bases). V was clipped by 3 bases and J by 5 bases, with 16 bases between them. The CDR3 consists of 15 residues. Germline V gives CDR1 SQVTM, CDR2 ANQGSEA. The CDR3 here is CSVEPMLAGTGELFF. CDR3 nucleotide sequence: TGCAGCGTTGAGCCAATGCTAGCTGGGACCGGGGAGCTGTTTTTT.

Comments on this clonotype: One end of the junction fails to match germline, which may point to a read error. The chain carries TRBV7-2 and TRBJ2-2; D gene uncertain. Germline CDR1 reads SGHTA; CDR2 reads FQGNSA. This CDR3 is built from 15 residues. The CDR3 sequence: CAISLTRSNTGELFF. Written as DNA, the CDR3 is TGTGCCATCAGCTTAACCCGTTCGAACACCGGGGAGCTGTTTTTT.

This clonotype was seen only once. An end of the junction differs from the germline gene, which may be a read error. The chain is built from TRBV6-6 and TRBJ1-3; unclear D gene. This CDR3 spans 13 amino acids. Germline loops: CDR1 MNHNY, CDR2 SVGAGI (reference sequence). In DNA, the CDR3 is TGTGCCAGCGGAAGGGAGATAGGAAACACCGTATATTTT. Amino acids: CASGREIGNTVYF.

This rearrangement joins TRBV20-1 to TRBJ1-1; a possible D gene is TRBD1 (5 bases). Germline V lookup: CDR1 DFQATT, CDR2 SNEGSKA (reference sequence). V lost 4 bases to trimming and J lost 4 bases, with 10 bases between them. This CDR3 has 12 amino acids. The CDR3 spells CSAIHQGTEAFF. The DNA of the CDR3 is TGCAGTGCTATCCATCAGGGCACTGAAGCTTTCTTT.

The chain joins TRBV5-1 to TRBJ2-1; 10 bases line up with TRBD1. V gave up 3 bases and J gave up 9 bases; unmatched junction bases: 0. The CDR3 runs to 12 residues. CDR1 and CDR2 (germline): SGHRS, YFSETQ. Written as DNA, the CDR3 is TGCGCCAGCAGCTGGACAGGGGGTGAGCAGTTCTTC. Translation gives CASSWTGGEQFF.

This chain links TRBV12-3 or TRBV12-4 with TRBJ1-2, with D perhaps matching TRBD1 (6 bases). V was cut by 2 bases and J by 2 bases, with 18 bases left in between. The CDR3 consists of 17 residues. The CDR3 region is CASSLPGHRLKNYGYTF. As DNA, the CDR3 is TGTGCCAGCAGTTTACCGGGACACAGACTTAAAAACTATGGCTACACCTTC.

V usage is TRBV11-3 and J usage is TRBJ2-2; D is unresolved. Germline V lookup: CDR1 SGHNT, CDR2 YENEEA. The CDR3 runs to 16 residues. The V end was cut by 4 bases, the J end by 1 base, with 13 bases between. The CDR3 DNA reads TGTGCCAGCAGCTCTAACCCCCAGATGAACACCGGGGAGCTGTTTTTT. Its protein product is CASSSNPQMNTGELFF.

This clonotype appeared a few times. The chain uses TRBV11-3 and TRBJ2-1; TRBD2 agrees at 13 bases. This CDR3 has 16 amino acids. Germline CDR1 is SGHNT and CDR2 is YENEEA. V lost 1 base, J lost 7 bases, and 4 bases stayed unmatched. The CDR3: CASSLGGLAGDNEQFF. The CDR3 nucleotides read TGTGCCAGCAGCTTAGGCGGACTAGCGGGAGATAATGAGCAGTTCTTC.

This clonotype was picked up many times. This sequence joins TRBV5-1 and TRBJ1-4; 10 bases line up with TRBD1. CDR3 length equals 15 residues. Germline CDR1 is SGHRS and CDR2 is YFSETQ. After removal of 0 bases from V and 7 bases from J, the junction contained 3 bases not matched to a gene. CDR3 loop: CASSLAGTGVEKLFF. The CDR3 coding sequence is TGCGCCAGCAGCTTGGCCGGGACAGGGGTTGAAAAACTGTTTTTT.